This T cell receptor (beta chain) was observed in a study of T cell repertoires in cytomegalovirus infection. Study context: CMV infection plus the matching HLA type was flagged by public TCR beta signatures.

This clonotype was counted many times. V shed 2 bases and J shed 2 bases, with 6 bases lying between them. The CDR3 spans 13 residues. CDR1 MDHEN and CDR2 SYDVKM come from the germline V gene. From the reads, TCRdb called clonotypes with MiXCR, one entry per CDR3 protein. The sample contains roughly 320,000 distinct CDR3 sequences, about 8.8% of which appear only once. Sequencing used PBMCs. The source of this sequence is a human donor in good health (CMV status not recorded). Some clones in this sample may be carry-over from other donors' samples. The chain uses TRBV28 and TRBJ1-2; D gene unclear. The CDR3 loop reads CASSLSLNYGYTF. The CDR3 DNA reads as TGTGCCAGCAGTTTAAGCCTGAACTATGGCTACACCTTC.